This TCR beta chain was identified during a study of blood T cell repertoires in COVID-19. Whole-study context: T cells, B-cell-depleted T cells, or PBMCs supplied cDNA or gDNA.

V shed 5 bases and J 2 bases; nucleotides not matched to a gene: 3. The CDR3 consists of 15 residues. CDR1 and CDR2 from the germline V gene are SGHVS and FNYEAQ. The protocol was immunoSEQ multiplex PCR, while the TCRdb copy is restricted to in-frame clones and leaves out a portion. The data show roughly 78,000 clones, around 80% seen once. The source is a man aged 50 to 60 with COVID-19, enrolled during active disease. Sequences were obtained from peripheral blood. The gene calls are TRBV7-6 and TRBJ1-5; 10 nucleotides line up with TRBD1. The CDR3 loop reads CASSPGTGGNQPQHF. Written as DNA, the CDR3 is TGTGCCAGCAGCCCTGGGACAGGGGGCAATCAGCCCCAGCATTTT.